The 14 T cell receptor beta chains in this list originate from one sample, sequenced in a study of blood T cell repertoires in COVID-19. Some clones are missing from TCRdb's copy, which holds only in-frame ones; the method was immunoSEQ multiplex PCR. There are under 200,000 clones in the sample; roughly 80% occur only once, and about 5% lies in the top ten. The sample taken for sequencing was PBMCs or T cells enriched from blood (not recorded which). These receptors were obtained from a woman aged 55-70 years with acute COVID-19.

The rearrangement uses TRBV7-6 and TRBJ2-1; 10 nucleotides align to TRBD1. This CDR3 is built from 16 residues. J gave up 7 bases and V 5 bases, and 11 bases lay outside the gene matches. Germline CDR1 reads SGHVS; CDR2 reads FNYEAQ. In DNA, the CDR3 is TGTGCCAGCAGCCTCACGTGGGACAGGGGAACTAATGAGCAGTTCTTC. Amino acid sequence: CASSLTWDRGTNEQFF.

V and J are TRBV19 and TRBJ1-3; a possible D gene is TRBD1 (5 bases). CDR1 is LNHDA, CDR2 SQIVND, per germline (reference sequence). The V end lost 4 bases, the J end lost 0 bases, and 7 bases lay between the germline ends. This CDR3 has 14 amino acids. CDR3 residues: CASSTDSSGNTIYF. The DNA of the CDR3 is TGTGCCAGTAGTACAGACAGCTCTGGAAACACCATATATTTT.

The rearrangement joins TRBV5-1 to TRBJ2-2, with D possibly being TRBD1 (5 bases). Trimming took off 1 base at V and 6 bases at J, with 7 bases between the two ends. The CDR3 consists of 13 residues. Germline assignment: CDR1 SGHRS and CDR2 YFSETQ. The CDR3 nucleotides are TGCGCCAGCAGCTTGAGGGGTTCCGGGGAGCTGTTTTTT. Translating it yields CASSLRGSGELFF.

This chain joins TRBV5-4 and TRBJ1-4; TRBD1 aligns across 8 bases. The CDR3 loop spans 14 amino acids. Germline CDR1 and CDR2: SGHNT and YYREEE (reference sequence). V lost 3 bases, J lost 7 bases, and 5 bases stayed unmatched. The CDR3 region is CASSSGQEIEKLFF. In DNA, the CDR3 is TGTGCCAGCAGCTCGGGACAGGAGATTGAAAAACTGTTTTTT.

The rearrangement links TRBV5-4 to TRBJ1-6; D is ambiguous. This CDR3 region has 16 residues. Per the germline V gene, CDR1 is SGHNT and CDR2 is YYREEE (reference sequence). V was shortened by 1 base and J by 5 bases, with 13 bases between the two germline ends. CDR3 in amino acids: CASSLSTHQDNSPLHF. The CDR3 DNA sequence: TGTGCCAGCAGCTTGTCTACTCATCAAGATAATTCACCCCTCCACTTT.

The chain joins TRBV11-3 to TRBJ2-2; weak D call: TRBD2 (5 bases). The V end lost 6 bases, the J end lost 4 bases, and 27 bases lay between the germline ends. CDR1 is SGHNT and CDR2 is YENEEA in the germline V gene. The CDR3 spans 19 residues. This CDR3 is CASSSPMGSGTLPTGELFF. The CDR3 DNA reads TGTGCCAGCAGTTCTCCGATGGGGTCGGGAACATTACCCACCGGGGAGCTGTTTTTT.

The V gene is TRBV3-1 (or the pseudogene TRBV3-2), the J gene TRBJ1-1; no firm D call. CDR3 length equals 14 residues. Germline CDR1 LGHDT, CDR2 YNNKEL (reference sequence). V was pared by 6 bases and J by 0 bases, with 11 bases between. The CDR3 bases are TGTGCCAGCAGTGAACGGGGAATGAACACTGAAGCTTTCTTT. Its protein product is CASSERGMNTEAFF.

The chain uses TRBV10-3 and TRBJ2-7; D might be TRBD1 (5 bases). Trimming shortened V by 0 bases and J by 3 bases, and 9 bases separated the two germline ends. Germline CDR1 and CDR2: ENHRY and SYGVKD. The CDR3 has 14 amino acids. CDR3 amino acids: CAISESGAYYEQYV. For the CDR3, the DNA is TGTGCCATCAGTGAGTCAGGGGCGTACTACGAGCAGTACGTC.

This clone showed up just once. The V and J genes are TRBV19 and TRBJ2-4; maybe TRBD1 (5 bases). The germline V gene encodes CDR1 LNHDA and CDR2 SQIVND (reference sequence). The CDR3 runs 17 residues. Deletions cut 3 bases from V and 3 bases from J, with 18 bases between. DNA for the CDR3: TGTGCCAGTAGTATGGAAGGGGTGGGTTTGAACAAAAACATTCAGTACTTC. Amino acids: CASSMEGVGLNKNIQYF.

The chain links TRBV5-4 to TRBJ1-5, with TRBD1 matching over 12 bases. The CDR3 sequence is 15 residues long. The J segment lost 3 bases and the V segment lost 3 bases, leaving 1 base of the junction unmatched. Looked up from germline, CDR1 is SGHNT and CDR2 is YYREEE (reference sequence). In DNA, the CDR3 is TGTGCCAGCAGCTGGGACAGGGGGCCCAATCAGCCCCAGCATTTT. This translates into CASSWDRGPNQPQHF.

The rearrangement links TRBV5-4 to TRBJ2-2; 9 nucleotides align to TRBD1. CDR3 length: 13 amino acids. Trimming cost V 5 bases and J 7 bases; bases outside gene matches: 3. Per germline, CDR1 SGHNT and CDR2 YYREEE (reference sequence). In nucleotides, the CDR3 is TGTGCCAGCAGTCTGACAGGGGGCGGGGAGCTGTTTTTT. Translating it yields CASSLTGGGELFF.

This chain links TRBV7-2 with TRBJ1-5, with D maybe TRBD1 (6 bases). The CDR3 has 14 amino acids. The germline gives CDR1 SGHTA, CDR2 FQGNSA. V lost 4 bases, J lost 4 bases, and 11 bases lay in between. The chain's CDR3 is CASSYHRVNQPQHF. DNA for the CDR3: TGTGCCAGCAGCTATCACAGGGTTAATCAGCCCCAGCATTTT.

J is TRBJ1-2 and V is TRBV28, with D maybe TRBD1 (5 bases). The CDR3 totals 14 residues. From germline, CDR1 is MDHEN and CDR2 SYDVKM. With 1 base removed from V and 6 bases from J, the gap between germline ends came to 12 bases. The CDR3 loop is CASSLSGREDGYTF. Here the CDR3 DNA reads TGTGCCAGCAGTTTATCGGGCAGGGAGGATGGCTACACCTTC.

V usage is TRBV19 and J usage is TRBJ1-2; TRBD1 agrees at 7 bases. Germline V gene data show CDR1 as LNHDA and CDR2 as SQIVND (reference sequence). Trimming at V came to 3 bases and at J to 4 bases, leaving 5 bases not matched to a gene. The CDR3 covers 14 residues. CDR3 in DNA: TGTGCCAGTAGTATCAGGGGGTACGGCTATGGCTACACCTTC. The encoded protein is CASSIRGYGYGYTF.